The 3 T cell receptor beta chains in this list originate from one sample, sequenced in a study of blood T cell repertoires in COVID-19. Sequencing was performed with immunoSEQ multiplex PCR; in TCRdb, only in-frame clones are kept and a portion is missing. The sample holds about 400,000 clones, 85% to 90% seen once. Sequencing input: PBMCs or T cells enriched from blood (not recorded which). The receptors were sampled from a woman under 40 who had recovered from COVID-19.

The chain couples TRBV10-1 to TRBJ1-6; 7 bases match TRBD1. The CDR3 is 15 residues long. Germline CDR1 reads WNHNN; CDR2 reads SYGVQD (reference sequence). Trimming cost V 5 bases and J 3 bases; bases outside gene matches: 4. The CDR3 loop reads CASSYTGVYNSPLHF. The CDR3 DNA reads TGCGCCAGCAGTTACACAGGGGTCTATAATTCACCCCTCCACTTT.

CDR3 sequence (DNA): TGTGCCAGCAGTCGGGGGGCCGGCACCGGGGAGCTGTTTTTT. Translating it yields CASSRGAGTGELFF. V is TRBV11-3 and J is TRBJ2-2; D might be TRBD2 (7 bases). The germline V gene has CDR1 SGHNT and CDR2 YENEEA. The CDR3 is 14 amino acids. V was shortened by 6 bases and J by 4 bases, with 12 bases between the two germline ends. The full variable domain, with the rest looked up from reference TRBV11-3 and TRBJ2-2, is EAGVVQSPRYKIIEKKQPVAFWCNPISGHNTLYWYLQNLGQGPELLIRYENEEAVDDSQLPKDRFSAERLKGVDSTLKIQPAELGDSAVYLCASSRGAGTGELFFGEGSRLTVL.

This chain joins TRBV4-1 and TRBJ1-1; D gene unclear. The germline V gene has CDR1 MGHRA and CDR2 YSYEKL. The CDR3 spans 14 residues. Trimming removed 4 bases from V and 3 bases from J, with 12 bases in between. The CDR3 protein is CASSLFAGDTEAFF. The CDR3 DNA is TGCGCCAGCAGCCTTTTCGCCGGAGACACTGAAGCTTTCTTT.